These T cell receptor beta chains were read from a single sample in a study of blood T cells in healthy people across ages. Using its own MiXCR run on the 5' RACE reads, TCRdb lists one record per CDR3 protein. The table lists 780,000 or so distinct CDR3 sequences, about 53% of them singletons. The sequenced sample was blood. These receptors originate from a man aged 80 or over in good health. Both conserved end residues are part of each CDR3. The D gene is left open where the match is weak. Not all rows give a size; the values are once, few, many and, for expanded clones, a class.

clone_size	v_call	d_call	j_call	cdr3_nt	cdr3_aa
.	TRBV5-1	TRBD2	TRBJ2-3	TGCGCCAGCAGCGTCTGGACTAGCGGGAGGGCAGATACGCAGTATTTT	CASSVWTSGRADTQYF
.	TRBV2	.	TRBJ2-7	TGTGCCAGCAGTTCTACCGGACGGGTTGGTGAAGTAGAGCAGTACTTC	CASSSTGRVGEVEQYF
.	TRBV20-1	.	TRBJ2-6	TGCAGTGCTAGAGATCTGAGGCAGGCCGGGGCCAACGTCCTGACTTTC	CSARDLRQAGANVLTF
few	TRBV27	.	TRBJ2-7	TGTGCCAGCAGTTTACCCGGGACGACCATGAACGAGCAGTACTTC	CASSLPGTTMNEQYF
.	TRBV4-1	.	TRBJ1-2	TGCGCCAGCAGCCAAGGGCAGACTACTAACTATGGCTACACCTTC	CASSQGQTTNYGYTF
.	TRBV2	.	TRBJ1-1	TGTGCCAGCAGTGTGGGTTATGAAGCTTTCTTT	CASSVGYEAFF
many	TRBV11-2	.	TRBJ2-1	TGTGCCAGCAGCTTAGATGGGGCAGGGGCGGGAGTACTCAATGAGCAGTTCTTC	CASSLDGAGAGVLNEQFF
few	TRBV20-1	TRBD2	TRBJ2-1	TGCAGTGGCCCGGGGACTAGCGGGAGACATGAGCAGTTCTTC	CSGPGTSGRHEQFF
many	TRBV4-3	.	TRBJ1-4	TGCGCCAGCAGCCAAGACTGGGACTCGTCCGCTAATGAAAAACTGTTTTTT	CASSQDWDSSANEKLFF
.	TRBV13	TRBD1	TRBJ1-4	TGTGCCAGCAGCATCCGACAGGGGCACGAAAAACTGTTTTTT	CASSIRQGHEKLFF
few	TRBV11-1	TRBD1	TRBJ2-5	TGTGCCAGCAGCCCCGGGACAGGGTTACCCCAAGAGACCCAGTACTTC	CASSPGTGLPQETQYF
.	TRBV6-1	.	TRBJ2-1	TGTGCCAGCAGTGATTGGGCAGGGTGGCAGTTCTTC	CASSDWAGWQFF
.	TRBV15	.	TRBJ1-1	TGTGCCACCAGCACGGCGGGAGCGATGAACACTGAAGCTTTCTTT	CATSTAGAMNTEAFF
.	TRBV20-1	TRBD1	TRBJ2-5	TGCAGTGCTAGGGCACACAGGGGACGGGAAGAGACCCAGTACTTC	CSARAHRGREETQYF
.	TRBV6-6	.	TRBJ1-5	TGTGCCAGCAGTTACTATGGGGGTTACAATCAGCCCCAGCATTTT	CASSYYGGYNQPQHF
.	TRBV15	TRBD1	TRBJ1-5	TGTGCCACCAGCAGAGATCAGGACAGGCAAAATCAGCCCCAGCATTTT	CATSRDQDRQNQPQHF
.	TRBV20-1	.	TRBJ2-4	TGCAGTGCTAGAGTCGCGGGGAGAGAAACCATTCAGTACTTC	CSARVAGRETIQYF
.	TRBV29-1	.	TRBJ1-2	TGCAGCGTAGCAGGGGCGAACTATGGCTACACCTTC	CSVAGANYGYTF
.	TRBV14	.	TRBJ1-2	TGTGCCAGCAGCCATAGAAAATTGACGAACTATGGCTACACCTTC	CASSHRKLTNYGYTF
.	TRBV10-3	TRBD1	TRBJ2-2	TGTGCCATCTCGTCAGGGGGCGCGGGAACCGGGGAGCTGTTTTTT	CAISSGGAGTGELFF
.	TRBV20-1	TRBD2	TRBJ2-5	TGCAGTGCTAACAAGGCGGGAGTAGGGCTAGAGACCCAGTACTTC	CSANKAGVGLETQYF
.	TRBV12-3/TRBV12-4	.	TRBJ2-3	TGTGCCAGCAGTTTGTTGCTAGCGTTAAGTTCAGATACGCAGTATTTT	CASSLLLALSSDTQYF
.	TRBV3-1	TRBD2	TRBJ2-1	TGTGCCAGCAGCCAAGCTAGCGGGAGGGCCCCAACCTACAATGAGCAGTTCTTC	CASSQASGRAPTYNEQFF
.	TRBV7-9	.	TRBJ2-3	TGTGCCAGCAGCTCCTCATTGGTCACACGCCGGGCAGATACGCAGTATTTT	CASSSSLVTRRADTQYF
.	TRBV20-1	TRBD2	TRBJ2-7	TGCGGTGCTGGCCGTTGGCTAGCGGATTACGAGCAGTACTTC	CGAGRWLADYEQYF
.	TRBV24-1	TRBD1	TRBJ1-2	TGTGCCACCAGTGATCTCGACAGGGGGACTACGTACTACACCTTC	CATSDLDRGTTYYTF
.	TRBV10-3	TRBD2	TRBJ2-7	TGTGCCATCAGTGAGTTTGGCGGGGGCTACGAGCAGTACTTC	CAISEFGGGYEQYF
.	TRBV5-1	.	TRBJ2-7	TGCGCCAGCAGCTTGGGACTGTTCTACGAGCAGTACTTC	CASSLGLFYEQYF
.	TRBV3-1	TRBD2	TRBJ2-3	TGTGCCAGCAGCCACTTAGCGGGAGGCGCAGATACGCAGTATTTT	CASSHLAGGADTQYF
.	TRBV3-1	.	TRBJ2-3	TGTGCCAGCAGCCAAGGACTAGTAGGGCACAGATACGCGTATTTT	CASSQGLVGHRYAYF
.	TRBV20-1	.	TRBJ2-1	TGCAGTGCTAGACCCAGAGGGGAAAATGAGCAGTTCTTC	CSARPRGENEQFF
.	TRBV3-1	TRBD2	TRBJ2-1	TGTGCCAGCAGGGCGACTAGCGGGAGGTACAATGAGCAGTTCTTC	CASRATSGRYNEQFF
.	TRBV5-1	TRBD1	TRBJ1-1	TGCGCCAGCAGCTTCGAGAACAGGGGAATGAACACTGAAGCTTTCTTT	CASSFENRGMNTEAFF
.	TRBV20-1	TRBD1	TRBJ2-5	TGCAGTGCTAAGGGACAGGGGTCCGGGAAGTACTTC	CSAKGQGSGKYF
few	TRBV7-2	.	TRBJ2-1	TGTGCCAGCAGCCTCATAGGGCCTGAGCAGTTCTTC	CASSLIGPEQFF
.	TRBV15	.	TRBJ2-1	TGTGCCACCAGCAGAACTCGGAATTCCTACAATGAGCAGTTCTTC	CATSRTRNSYNEQFF
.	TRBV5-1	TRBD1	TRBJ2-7	TGCGCCAGCAGCTCCTTAGGGACAGGATACGAGTACGAGCAGTACTTC	CASSSLGTGYEYEQYF
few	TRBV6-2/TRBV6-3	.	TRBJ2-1	TGTGCCAGCAGTTACTCTCCGGGCAGCGGGTACAATGAGCAGTTCTTC	CASSYSPGSGYNEQFF